The clone carrying this T cell receptor (beta chain) ranks as medium-sized. Its antigen remains unidentified. The CDR3 totals 13 residues. The germline V and J ends were trimmed by 4 bases and 4 bases, with 10 bases remaining between them. Germline-derived CDR1 and CDR2 are LNHDA and SQIVND (reference sequence). Bulk tumor genomic DNA, roughly 540 ng per sample, was the template. Several biopsies were collected from each primary tumor during surgery. They were spaced as far apart as possible within the tumor mass. With untreated, newly diagnosed non-small cell lung cancer, the patients went on to undergo curative surgery. This entry belongs to a study of immune heterogeneity within non-small cell lung tumors. General study findings and limits: Statistically, local T-cell clonality exhibited a moderate yet significant correlation with local tumor mutational burden (R roughly 0.3). While identical dominant CDR3 beta clonotypes recurred across tumor sites within a patient, high-frequency clones unique to individual sites also appeared.

Multiplex PCR relied on 32 V and 13 J primers to amplify TCR beta CDR3. One entry per CDR3 protein results from TCRdb running MiXCR on the multiplex PCR reads. Of about 4,300 distinct CDR3 sequences in the sample, about a fifth were seen once. The sequence was obtained from a man between 65 and 85 years old with non-small cell lung cancer. The V gene is TRBV19, the J gene TRBJ1-2; D is ambiguous. The sequenced material came from lung tumor tissue. CDR3 bases: TGTGCCAGTAGTAGGGAAGGCGTCTATGGCTACACCTTC. This gives the protein CASSREGVYGYTF.